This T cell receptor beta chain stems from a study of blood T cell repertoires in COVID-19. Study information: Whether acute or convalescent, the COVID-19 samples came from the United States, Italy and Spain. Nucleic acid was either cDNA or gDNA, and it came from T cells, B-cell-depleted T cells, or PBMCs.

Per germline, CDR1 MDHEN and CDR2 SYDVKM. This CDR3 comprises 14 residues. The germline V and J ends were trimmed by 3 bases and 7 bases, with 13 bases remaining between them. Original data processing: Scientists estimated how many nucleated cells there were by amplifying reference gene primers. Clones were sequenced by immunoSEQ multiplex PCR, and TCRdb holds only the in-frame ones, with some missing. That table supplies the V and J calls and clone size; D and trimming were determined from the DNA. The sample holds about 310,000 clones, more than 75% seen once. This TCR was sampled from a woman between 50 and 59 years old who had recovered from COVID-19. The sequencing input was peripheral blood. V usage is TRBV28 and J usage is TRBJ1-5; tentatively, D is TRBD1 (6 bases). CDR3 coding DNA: TGTGCCAGCAGTTTTTCCGGGGGGCTGCAGCCCCAGCATTTT. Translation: CASSFSGGLQPQHF.